In its sample, the clone carrying this T cell receptor beta chain was seen many times. The source of the sample is a study of low-dose radiotherapy and immunotherapy resistance in tumors. The wider study: For Cohort 1, fractions of 0.5 Gy were given every 2 weeks, reaching 6.5 Gy overall. Patients were treated with intravenous nivolumab at 240 mg every two weeks and were also dosed with ipilimumab at 1 mg/kg every six weeks.

The CDR3 is 14 residues long. Between the trimmed V and J ends, which lost 3 bases and 2 bases, there was a span of 9 bases. CDR1 is SGHRS, CDR2 YFSETQ, per germline. Regarding time point: after trial treatment. Sample treatment: LDRT plus nivolumab, ipilimumab, low-dose cyclophosphamide and aspirin (RACIN trial). It was nivolumab, ipilimumab, aspirin, low-dose cyclophosphamide and low-dose radiotherapy that donors received. Those who qualified had advanced solid tumors (lacking tumor-infiltrating lymphocytes). Covering alpha and beta chains, TRAV- and TRBV-specific primers were used for the first-strand cDNA. The TCRs were subjected to amplification over around 19 PCR cycles employing a constant-region primer in conjunction with a V-primer adapter. TCRdb re-analysed the reads in MiXCR, keeping a single row per CDR3 protein. The sample consists of nearly 60,000 distinct CDR3 sequences, less than 30% of them appearing once.

The chain links TRBV5-1 to TRBJ2-1; the D gene is possibly TRBD2 (5 bases). The TCR sequence derives from a male donor with prostate cancer. This specimen was PBMCs, taken after low-dose radiotherapy plus immunotherapy. The CDR3 loop reads CASSSSGTYNEQFF. In DNA form, the CDR3 reads TGCGCCAGCAGCTCCTCGGGAACCTACAATGAGCAGTTCTTC.